The sequence of this T cell receptor (beta chain) was determined in a study of blood T cell repertoires in COVID-19. Study-wide context: The samples span acute and convalescent COVID-19 from the United States, Italy and Spain. The analysed material was cDNA or gDNA that came from T cells, B-cell-depleted T cells, or PBMCs.

The sample holds one count of this clone. Germline CDR1 SGHTA, CDR2 FQGNSA. V lost 5 bases and J lost 2; bases outside the gene matches: 1. This CDR3 has 13 amino acids. Original methodology: Reference gene primer amplification gave estimated nucleated cell counts. The assay was immunoSEQ multiplex PCR, and TCRdb's table has in-frame clones only and misses some. The DNA was the basis for D and trimming; V, J and clone size are from that table. This sample has some 280,000 clones, with around four fifths found just once. The rearrangement links TRBV7-2 to TRBJ2-5; 8 bases align to TRBD1. Sequences were obtained from peripheral blood. The sequence was collected from a woman aged 45-65 years with active or convalescent COVID-19. The CDR3 DNA sequence: TGTGCCAGCAGCCGGACAGGGCAAGAGACCCAGTACTTC. Amino acids: CASSRTGQETQYF.